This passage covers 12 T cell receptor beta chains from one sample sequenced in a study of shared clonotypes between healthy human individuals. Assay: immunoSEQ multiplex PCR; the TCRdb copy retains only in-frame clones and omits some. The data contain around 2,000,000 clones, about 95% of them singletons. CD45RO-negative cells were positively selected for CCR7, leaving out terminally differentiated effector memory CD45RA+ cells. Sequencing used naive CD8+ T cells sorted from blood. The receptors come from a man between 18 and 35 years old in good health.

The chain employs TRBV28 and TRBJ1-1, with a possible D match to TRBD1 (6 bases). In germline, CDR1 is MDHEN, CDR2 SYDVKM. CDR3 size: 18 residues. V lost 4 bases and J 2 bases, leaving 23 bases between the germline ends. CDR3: CASSSHLTSDRYNTEAFF. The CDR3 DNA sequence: TGTGCCAGCAGTTCCCACCTAACCTCTGACAGGTATAACACTGAAGCTTTCTTT.

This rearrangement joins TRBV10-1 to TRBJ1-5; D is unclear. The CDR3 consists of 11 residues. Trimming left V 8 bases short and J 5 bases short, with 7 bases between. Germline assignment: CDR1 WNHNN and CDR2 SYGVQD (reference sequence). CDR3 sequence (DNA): TGCGCCAGCCCCCACGATCAGCCCCAGCATTTT. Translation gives CASPHDQPQHF.

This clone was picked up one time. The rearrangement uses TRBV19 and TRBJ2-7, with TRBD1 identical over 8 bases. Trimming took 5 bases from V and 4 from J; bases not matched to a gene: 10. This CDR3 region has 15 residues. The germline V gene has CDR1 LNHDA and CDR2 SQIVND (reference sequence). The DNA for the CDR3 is TGTGCCAGTAGTCCATGGACAGGGTCCGAGTACGAGCAGTACTTC. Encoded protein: CASSPWTGSEYEQYF.

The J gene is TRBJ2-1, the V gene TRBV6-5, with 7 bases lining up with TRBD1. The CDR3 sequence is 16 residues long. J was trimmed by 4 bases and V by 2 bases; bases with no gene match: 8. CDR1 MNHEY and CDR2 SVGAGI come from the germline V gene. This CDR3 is CASSYLEGAEYNEQFF. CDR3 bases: TGTGCCAGCAGTTACCTCGAGGGGGCTGAATACAATGAGCAGTTCTTC.

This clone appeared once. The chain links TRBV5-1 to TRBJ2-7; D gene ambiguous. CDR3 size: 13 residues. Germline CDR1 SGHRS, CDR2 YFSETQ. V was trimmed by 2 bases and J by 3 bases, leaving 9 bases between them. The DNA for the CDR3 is TGCGCCAGCAGCTTTGGGGTCCGCTACGAGCAGTACTTC. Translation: CASSFGVRYEQYF.

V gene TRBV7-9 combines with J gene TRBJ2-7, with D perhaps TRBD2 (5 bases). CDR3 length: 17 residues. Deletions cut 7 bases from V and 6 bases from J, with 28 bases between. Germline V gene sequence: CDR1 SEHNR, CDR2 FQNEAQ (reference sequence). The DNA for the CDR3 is TGTGCCAGCACACCCCCAGAGTCTAGGCCGGAGGTCTCCGAGCAGTACTTC. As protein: CASTPPESRPEVSEQYF.

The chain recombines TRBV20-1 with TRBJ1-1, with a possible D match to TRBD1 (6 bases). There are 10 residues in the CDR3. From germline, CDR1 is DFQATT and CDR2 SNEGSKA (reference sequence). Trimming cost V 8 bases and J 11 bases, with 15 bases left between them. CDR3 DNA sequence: TGCAGTCCGGACGGGGGGGCGGCTTTCTTT. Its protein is CSPDGGAAFF.

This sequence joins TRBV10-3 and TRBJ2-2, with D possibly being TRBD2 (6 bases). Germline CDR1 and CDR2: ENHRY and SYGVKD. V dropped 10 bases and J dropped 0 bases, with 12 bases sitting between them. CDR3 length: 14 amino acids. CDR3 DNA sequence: TGTGCCAGCTTAGCGGAGGCGAACACCGGGGAGCTGTTTTTT. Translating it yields CASLAEANTGELFF.

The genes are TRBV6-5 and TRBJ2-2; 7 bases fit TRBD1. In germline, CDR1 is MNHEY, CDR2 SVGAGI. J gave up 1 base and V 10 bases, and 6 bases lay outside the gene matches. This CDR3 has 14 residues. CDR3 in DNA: TGTGCCACCCGGGACAGCGTGAACACCGGGGAGCTGTTTTTT. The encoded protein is CATRDSVNTGELFF.

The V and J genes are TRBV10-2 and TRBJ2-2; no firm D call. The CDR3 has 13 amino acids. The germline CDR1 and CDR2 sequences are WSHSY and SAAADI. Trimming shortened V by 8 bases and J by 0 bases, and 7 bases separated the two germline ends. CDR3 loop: CASVRPNTGELFF. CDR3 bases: TGCGCCAGCGTCAGACCGAACACCGGGGAGCTGTTTTTT.

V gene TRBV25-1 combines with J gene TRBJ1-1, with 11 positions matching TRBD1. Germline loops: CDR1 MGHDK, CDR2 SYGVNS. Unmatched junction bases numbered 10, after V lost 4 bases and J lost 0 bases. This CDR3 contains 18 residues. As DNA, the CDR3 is TGTGCCAGCAGTGGACCGGGACAGGGGGTCGGGATGAACACTGAAGCTTTCTTT. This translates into CASSGPGQGVGMNTEAFF.

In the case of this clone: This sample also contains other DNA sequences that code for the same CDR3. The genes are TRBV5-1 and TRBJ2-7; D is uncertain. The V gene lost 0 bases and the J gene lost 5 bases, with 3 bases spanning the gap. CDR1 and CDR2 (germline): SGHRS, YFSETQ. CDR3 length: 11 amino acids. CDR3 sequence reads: CASSLADEQYF. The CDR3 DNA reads TGCGCCAGCAGCTTGGCCGACGAGCAGTACTTC. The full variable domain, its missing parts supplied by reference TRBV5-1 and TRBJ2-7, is KAGVTQTPRYLIKTRGQQVTLSCSPISGHRSVSWYQQTPGQGLQFLFEYFSETQRNKGNFPGRFSGRQFSNSRSEMNVSTLELGDSALYLCASSLADEQYFGPGTRLTVT.